This entry describes one TCR beta chain. Its antigen is as yet unknown. V was trimmed by 10 bases and J by 3 bases, leaving 18 bases between them. From germline, CDR1 is ENHRY and CDR2 SYGVKD. The CDR3 spans 14 residues. The data stem from a study of cytomegalovirus exposure and HLA in healthy donors. Study-level background: The platform used for the 120 or so validation repertoires matched that of the roughly 700 first-cohort repertoires, a later analysis reported. Whole-study findings and limits: High specificity and sensitivity for cytomegalovirus status were reported for the classifier. In vitro testing confirmed three CMV-associated chains as specific for CMV antigens.

TCRdb's table, derived via immunoSEQ multiplex PCR, lists solely in-frame clones and lacks some. This sample has fewer than 200,000 clones; around 81% occur once, and the top ten carry 2.5% to 3%. The chain is built from TRBV10-3 and TRBJ1-2; D call uncertain. The receptor comes from a woman aged 18-29 years in good health and CMV-seropositive. The sequenced sample consisted of PBMCs. CDR3 residues: CASHGLTRDYGYTF. The CDR3 DNA follows: TGTGCCAGCCATGGACTCACGAGGGACTATGGCTACACCTTC.